This entry features one TCR beta chain sequence. The antigen this receptor binds is unknown. No quality values exist for individual bases; no much larger clone is one base distant. One collaborating source in Seattle enrolled patients during active infection and followed them longitudinally through the course of disease. Collaborating institutions collected whole blood in K2EDTA tubes following their own protocols. For TCRbeta analysis, collaborators shipped samples as frozen whole blood, isolated PBMCs, or DNA extracted from either of those sample types. The immunoSEQ Assay, a bias-controlled multiplex PCR, was used to amplify TCRbeta CDR3 regions from genomic DNA. The original pipeline was this. The number of nucleated cells in each sample was estimated from the amplification of reference gene primers within the assay. To quantify the absolute abundance of each unique TCRbeta CDR3 rearrangement, sequence reads were collapsed and filtered. For each sample, productive Simpson clonality was calculated by taking the square root of Simpson's diversity index across productive rearrangements. TCRdb re-hosts the immuneACCESS table, in-frame sequences only. Its copies lack some clones; in the studies checked, an unresolved V gene accounts for under half of them, and the cause for the rest is not known. V and J calls and clone size follow that table, whereas D and trimming were derived from the DNA. A total of 410,000 or so clones appear in this sample, 70% to 90% of them only once. About 1.4% of the sample is in the top ten clones.

The data are from a study of blood T cell repertoires in COVID-19 (dated by TCRdb to 2019 to 2021). As for the study more broadly: Samples covering the acute and convalescent phases of COVID-19 were provided by collaborators in the United States, Italy and Spain. The material from the prospective study consisted of cDNA or gDNA derived from T cells, B-cell-depleted T cells, or PBMCs. Deeply sampled blood TCRbeta repertoires from subjects exposed to, actively infected with, or recovered from COVID-19 were included in the dataset. The repertoires were made available in a free public database intended to serve as a resource for research on the immune response to SARS-CoV-2. The samples were drawn from the first 160 participants of the ongoing ImmuneRACE study and from 1,254 subjects provided by 6 global collaborators. Sample metadata almost always included a de-identified subject ID, COVID-19 status, age in years and sex. Where available, HLA class I and class II types were obtained from metadata supplied by the sample provider rather than from assay-based typing. Here is what the overall study found, with its caveats: How much clinical and demographic metadata was included differed by source and by participant, and the metadata was provided uncurated.

At the junction V is shortened by 0 bases and J by 3 bases, with 10 bases in between. The cysteine opens and the phenylalanine closes a CDR3 of 15 amino acids. The DNA shown is the 45-base CDR3, in frame from base 1. CDR1 and CDR2, per the germline V gene, are LGHNA and YSLEER. The rearrangement joined TRBV4-3 to TRBJ2-3; TRBD2 is a weak D gene call, 5 bases matching. Sequencing input: peripheral blood. The clonotype comes from a middle-aged woman with COVID-19, enrolled during active disease. The DNA is as follows: TGCGCCAGCAGCCAAGAGGAGAGGGAGACAGATACGCAGTATTTT. Translated, it gives CASSQEERETDTQYF.